This is a list of T cell receptor beta chains from one sample in a study of blood T cell repertoires in COVID-19. The repertoire was sequenced with immunoSEQ multiplex PCR; TCRdb's copy has only in-frame clones and lacks some. Of about 260,000 clones detected, about nine tenths appear once; the ten largest clones hold over 4%. Sequenced input: peripheral blood. The receptors shown here come from a man aged 60-69 years who had recovered from COVID-19. CDR3s include the opening cysteine and the closing phenylalanine or tryptophan. Each record gives: J gene, D gene, V gene, clone size, CDR3 DNA, CDR3 protein. The D gene is left open where the match is weak. Size values are once, few and many counts, or a class for expanded clones, and some rows have none.

J gene: TRBJ1-6
D gene: .
V gene: TRBV4-1
clone size: .
CDR3 DNA: TGCGCCAGCAGCCAAGAACCCGGGGATAGCTCCTATAATTCACCCCTCCACTTT
CDR3 protein: CASSQEPGDSSYNSPLHF

J gene: TRBJ1-2
D gene: .
V gene: TRBV3-1/TRBV3-2
clone size: .
CDR3 DNA: TGTGCCAGCAGCCTCCAGATAAACTATGGCTACACCTTC
CDR3 protein: CASSLQINYGYTF

J gene: TRBJ2-1
D gene: TRBD2
V gene: TRBV3-1/TRBV3-2
clone size: once
CDR3 DNA: TGTGCCAGCAGAACTAGCGGGGGGCAATACAATGAGCAGTTCTTC
CDR3 protein: CASRTSGGQYNEQFF

J gene: TRBJ1-1
D gene: .
V gene: TRBV5-1
clone size: .
CDR3 DNA: TGCGCCAGCAGCTTGGCCAGGCTGGGTAGGAACGCTTTCTTT
CDR3 protein: CASSLARLGRNAFF

J gene: TRBJ2-7
D gene: TRBD1
V gene: TRBV9
clone size: .
CDR3 DNA: TGTGCCAGCAGCGTGGGAATAAGGGACAGTGGCCTGTACTTC
CDR3 protein: CASSVGIRDSGLYF

J gene: TRBJ1-5
D gene: .
V gene: TRBV11-2
clone size: .
CDR3 DNA: TGTGCCAGCAGCTTAGGCCAGGGTCCCAATCAGCCCCAGCATTTT
CDR3 protein: CASSLGQGPNQPQHF

J gene: TRBJ2-3
D gene: .
V gene: TRBV5-1
clone size: few
CDR3 DNA: TGCGCCAGCAGCTTGGGCCCGAGTGATGATACGCAGTATTTT
CDR3 protein: CASSLGPSDDTQYF

J gene: TRBJ1-2
D gene: .
V gene: TRBV3-1/TRBV3-2
clone size: .
CDR3 DNA: TGTGCCAGCAGCCAAGACAGAAGGGCGGGGGAGTGGGGCTACACCTTC
CDR3 protein: CASSQDRRAGEWGYTF

J gene: TRBJ1-2
D gene: TRBD1
V gene: TRBV5-8
clone size: .
CDR3 DNA: TGTGCCAGCAGCTTGGGACAGGGGAGGGATTTCGGCTACACCTTC
CDR3 protein: CASSLGQGRDFGYTF

J gene: TRBJ2-1
D gene: TRBD2
V gene: TRBV7-3
clone size: .
CDR3 DNA: TGTGCCAGCAGCTTCCAAGCGGGGGGGCCCTATGAGCAGTTCTTC
CDR3 protein: CASSFQAGGPYEQFF

J gene: TRBJ2-1
D gene: .
V gene: TRBV6-2/TRBV6-3
clone size: .
CDR3 DNA: TGTGCCAGCAGTTACACCCCGGAGGGGGGGAGGTACAATAATGAGCAGTTCTTC
CDR3 protein: CASSYTPEGGRYNNEQFF

J gene: TRBJ1-5
D gene: .
V gene: TRBV5-1
clone size: .
CDR3 DNA: TGCGCCAGCAGCTTGGAGCCCAGCAATCAGCCCCAGCATTTT
CDR3 protein: CASSLEPSNQPQHF

J gene: TRBJ2-1
D gene: .
V gene: TRBV25-1
clone size: once
CDR3 DNA: TGTGCCAGCAGTGACACTTCCCTGACTAGGGGAGGTGAGCAGTTCTTC
CDR3 protein: CASSDTSLTRGGEQFF

J gene: TRBJ2-7
D gene: TRBD1
V gene: TRBV27
clone size: .
CDR3 DNA: TGTGCCAGCAGGGGACAGGGCCACTACGAGCAGTACTTC
CDR3 protein: CASRGQGHYEQYF

J gene: TRBJ2-3
D gene: TRBD1
V gene: TRBV5-1
clone size: .
CDR3 DNA: TGCGCCAGCAGCCTCCGGGACAGGGGGGATACGCAGTATTTT
CDR3 protein: CASSLRDRGDTQYF

J gene: TRBJ2-7
D gene: .
V gene: TRBV10-2
clone size: .
CDR3 DNA: TGCGCCAGCCGGCAGGGGAGCTCCTACGAGCAGTACTTC
CDR3 protein: CASRQGSSYEQYF

J gene: TRBJ1-6
D gene: TRBD1
V gene: TRBV18
clone size: .
CDR3 DNA: TGTGCCAGCTCCCGGGACAGGGAAAATTCACCCCTCCACTTT
CDR3 protein: CASSRDRENSPLHF

J gene: TRBJ1-2
D gene: TRBD1
V gene: TRBV7-8
clone size: .
CDR3 DNA: TGTGCCAGCAGCTTGAGACCCGGGACAGGAACTAACTATGGCTACACCTTC
CDR3 protein: CASSLRPGTGTNYGYTF

J gene: TRBJ1-2
D gene: TRBD1
V gene: TRBV4-1
clone size: .
CDR3 DNA: TGCGCCAGCAGCCAACCCCGGGACAGGGTGGACGGCTACACCTTC
CDR3 protein: CASSQPRDRVDGYTF

J gene: TRBJ2-7
D gene: .
V gene: TRBV5-6
clone size: .
CDR3 DNA: TGTGCCAGCAGCTTCGCGGGGCGGCACGAGCAGTACTTC
CDR3 protein: CASSFAGRHEQYF

J gene: TRBJ1-2
D gene: .
V gene: TRBV5-6
clone size: .
CDR3 DNA: TGTGCCAGCAGCCCCGGCCTGCGGGGAGGCTATGGCTACACCTTC
CDR3 protein: CASSPGLRGGYGYTF

J gene: TRBJ1-2
D gene: .
V gene: TRBV7-9
clone size: .
CDR3 DNA: TGTGCCAGCAGCTTCACAGGAATAGCTAACTATGGCTACACCTTC
CDR3 protein: CASSFTGIANYGYTF

J gene: TRBJ2-7
D gene: TRBD2
V gene: TRBV30
clone size: once
CDR3 DNA: TGTGCCTGGAGTGTTCTAGCGGGGGGTGGCGAGCAGTACTTC
CDR3 protein: CAWSVLAGGGEQYF

J gene: TRBJ2-7
D gene: TRBD1
V gene: TRBV4-1
clone size: .
CDR3 DNA: TGCGCCAGCAGCCCGGGACAGGGAACCTACGAGCAGTACTTC
CDR3 protein: CASSPGQGTYEQYF

J gene: TRBJ2-1
D gene: .
V gene: TRBV24-1
clone size: .
CDR3 DNA: TGTGCCACCAGTGAGACGACAGGTTTAAGCTCCTACAATGAGCAGTTCTTC
CDR3 protein: CATSETTGLSSYNEQFF

J gene: TRBJ2-7
D gene: .
V gene: TRBV30
clone size: .
CDR3 DNA: TGTGCCTGGAGAGGTACAGGTGGCATTTCCTACGAGCAGTACTTC
CDR3 protein: CAWRGTGGISYEQYF

J gene: TRBJ2-2
D gene: .
V gene: TRBV7-3
clone size: .
CDR3 DNA: TGTGCCAGCAGCTTAGTGGGCGGGGTAGTTACCGGGGAGCTGTTTTTT
CDR3 protein: CASSLVGGVVTGELFF

J gene: TRBJ2-7
D gene: .
V gene: TRBV5-1
clone size: .
CDR3 DNA: TGCGCCAGCAGCTTGGAAACAGGGTCCTACGAGCAGTACTTC
CDR3 protein: CASSLETGSYEQYF

J gene: TRBJ2-2
D gene: .
V gene: TRBV7-3
clone size: once
CDR3 DNA: TGTGCCAGCAGCCCCGGTAACACCGGGGAGCTGTTTTTT
CDR3 protein: CASSPGNTGELFF

J gene: TRBJ2-5
D gene: TRBD1
V gene: TRBV2
clone size: .
CDR3 DNA: TGTGCCAGCAGACTACAGGGGGGAGAGACCCAGTACTTC
CDR3 protein: CASRLQGGETQYF

J gene: TRBJ2-3
D gene: .
V gene: TRBV6-2/TRBV6-3
clone size: .
CDR3 DNA: TGTGCCAGCAGTTACGGGGCAGGGTTTGCAGATACGCAGTATTTT
CDR3 protein: CASSYGAGFADTQYF

J gene: TRBJ2-7
D gene: TRBD1
V gene: TRBV11-1
clone size: .
CDR3 DNA: TGTGCCAGCAGCCGCACCCGGACAGGGATCTACGAGCAGTACTTC
CDR3 protein: CASSRTRTGIYEQYF

J gene: TRBJ2-3
D gene: TRBD2
V gene: TRBV9
clone size: once
CDR3 DNA: TGTGCCAGCAGCGTAGCTACTAAACTAGCGGGGGCCCTACTCACAGATACGCAGTATTTT
CDR3 protein: CASSVATKLAGALLTDTQYF

J gene: TRBJ1-1
D gene: TRBD1
V gene: TRBV5-1
clone size: .
CDR3 DNA: TGCGCCAGCAGCTTTCGACAGGGGCAAGACGCTGAAGCTTTCTTT
CDR3 protein: CASSFRQGQDAEAFF

J gene: TRBJ2-7
D gene: TRBD2
V gene: TRBV2
clone size: .
CDR3 DNA: TGTGCCAGCAGCCTAGCGGGGGGGTTCTCCTACGAGCAGTACTTC
CDR3 protein: CASSLAGGFSYEQYF

J gene: TRBJ1-2
D gene: TRBD1
V gene: TRBV7-9
clone size: .
CDR3 DNA: TGTGCCAGCAGCCCGGACAGGGTCAGCCATGGCTACACCTTC
CDR3 protein: CASSPDRVSHGYTF

J gene: TRBJ1-6
D gene: .
V gene: TRBV10-3
clone size: .
CDR3 DNA: TGTGCCATTGGTCCGGGACTCGGTAATTCACCCCTCCACTTT
CDR3 protein: CAIGPGLGNSPLHF

J gene: TRBJ2-7
D gene: TRBD1
V gene: TRBV27
clone size: few
CDR3 DNA: TGTGCCAGCAGTTTTACGGGACAGGGCTACGAGCAGTACTTC
CDR3 protein: CASSFTGQGYEQYF

J gene: TRBJ2-7
D gene: .
V gene: TRBV5-1
clone size: .
CDR3 DNA: TGCGCCAGTACAGGGTCGACCTCCTACGAGCAGTACTTC
CDR3 protein: CASTGSTSYEQYF

J gene: TRBJ2-3
D gene: .
V gene: TRBV19
clone size: .
CDR3 DNA: TGTGCCAGCACCGTCGGGGGTCTTTGGGGGGATACGCAGTATTTT
CDR3 protein: CASTVGGLWGDTQYF

J gene: TRBJ2-3
D gene: TRBD2
V gene: TRBV29-1
clone size: .
CDR3 DNA: TGCAGCGTGTCCGAGGGCCTAGCGGGGGCGACAGATACGCAGTATTTT
CDR3 protein: CSVSEGLAGATDTQYF

J gene: TRBJ2-6
D gene: .
V gene: TRBV6-5
clone size: once
CDR3 DNA: TGTGCCAGCAGTCCGGACAGTCATGGGGCCAACGTCCTGACTTTC
CDR3 protein: CASSPDSHGANVLTF

J gene: TRBJ2-3
D gene: .
V gene: TRBV9
clone size: .
CDR3 DNA: TGTGCCAGCGGTGGACTCCCGTATTTT
CDR3 protein: CASGGLPYF

J gene: TRBJ1-1
D gene: .
V gene: TRBV5-1
clone size: .
CDR3 DNA: TGCGCCAGCAGCCCGCGGACAGCCCTTTCTGAAGCTTTCTTT
CDR3 protein: CASSPRTALSEAFF

J gene: TRBJ1-5
D gene: .
V gene: TRBV28
clone size: .
CDR3 DNA: TGTGCCAGCAGTCATCGCGTGGGCAATCAGCCCCAGCATTTT
CDR3 protein: CASSHRVGNQPQHF

J gene: TRBJ1-2
D gene: .
V gene: TRBV12-3/TRBV12-4
clone size: .
CDR3 DNA: TGTGCCAGCAGTTTAGCCGGGGGCTATGGCTACACCTTC
CDR3 protein: CASSLAGGYGYTF

J gene: TRBJ1-1
D gene: TRBD1
V gene: TRBV3-1/TRBV3-2
clone size: .
CDR3 DNA: TGTGCCAGCAGCCTAAACGGACAGGGGGGATACGGTGAAGCTTTCTTT
CDR3 protein: CASSLNGQGGYGEAFF